The 18 T cell receptor beta chains in this list originate from one sample, sequenced in a study of response to subunit inactivated influenza vaccine. MiXCR was run by TCRdb on the RT-PCR reads, yielding one entry per CDR3 protein. The data hold more than 700,000 distinct CDR3 sequences, with 21% observed a single time. The specimen comprised PBMCs from blood, sampled approximately 5 days after vaccination. The receptors originated from a man between 50 and 59 years old who received an inactivated influenza vaccine.

The chain recombines TRBV4-1 with TRBJ1-2, with D unclear. This CDR3 contains 15 residues. Deletions cut 4 bases from V and 1 base from J, with 13 bases between. Per germline, CDR1 MGHRA and CDR2 YSYEKL. CDR3 sequence: CASSPIGEYNYGYTF. CDR3 DNA: TGCGCCAGCAGCCCCATTGGGGAGTATAACTATGGCTACACCTTC.

The chain has TRBV7-3 and TRBJ2-2; possible D gene TRBD2, 6 bases. CDR3 length equals 16 residues. Per germline, CDR1 SGHTA and CDR2 FQGTGA. V was clipped by 5 bases and J by 6 bases, with 19 bases between them. CDR3: CASSPTGTREPGELFF. In DNA, the CDR3 is TGTGCCAGCAGCCCGACCGGGACGCGGGAACCCGGGGAGCTGTTTTTT.

In its sample, this clonotype was seen a few times. This chain links TRBV2 with TRBJ2-2; 9 bases match TRBD1. CDR1 and CDR2 (germline): SNHLY, FYNNEI. CDR3 length: 15 residues. J gave up 2 bases and V 7 bases, and 5 bases lay outside the gene matches. The CDR3 region has the DNA TGTGCCAGCAAACAGGGGGCGCTTAACACCGGGGAGCTGTTTTTT. Its translation: CASKQGALNTGELFF.

This clonotype was seen more than once but under ten times. The chain employs TRBV5-1 and TRBJ2-1; 9 positions match TRBD1. The CDR3 is made up of 15 amino acids. J lost 5 bases, V lost 4 bases, and 7 bases had no gene match. CDR1 is SGHRS, CDR2 YFSETQ, per germline. CDR3 region: CASSPMDRGDNEQFF. For the CDR3, the DNA is TGCGCCAGCAGCCCTATGGACAGGGGAGACAATGAGCAGTTCTTC.

This clonotype was seen a handful of times. The J gene is TRBJ1-1, the V gene TRBV29-1, with a possible D match to TRBD1 (6 bases). Germline V gives CDR1 SQVTM, CDR2 ANQGSEA. The CDR3 is 11 residues long. With 6 bases removed from V and 8 bases from J, the gap between germline ends came to 13 bases. The DNA of the CDR3 is TGCAGCGTCCGCCCAGGGGTCGAAGCTTTCTTT. Translation gives CSVRPGVEAFF. Full variable domain (outside the CDR3, taken from reference TRBV29-1 and TRBJ1-1): SAVISQKPSRDICQRGTSLTIQCQVDSQVTMMFWYRQQPGQSLTLIATANQGSEATYESGFVIDKFPISRPNLTFSTLTVSNMSPEDSSIYLCSVRPGVEAFFGQGTRLTVV.

This clonotype is a singleton in its sample. The genes are TRBV5-1 and TRBJ2-7; D might be TRBD2 (5 bases). Germline V gene sequence: CDR1 SGHRS, CDR2 YFSETQ. The V gene lost 5 bases and the J gene lost 0 bases, with 12 bases spanning the gap. The CDR3 runs to 14 residues. Written as DNA, the CDR3 is TGCGCCAGCAGTGCGGGTGTGGGCTCCTACGAGCAGTACTTC. Protein sequence: CASSAGVGSYEQYF. Supplemented by reference TRBV5-1 and TRBJ2-7, the full variable domain reads KAGVTQTPRYLIKTRGQQVTLSCSPISGHRSVSWYQQTPGQGLQFLFEYFSETQRNKGNFPGRFSGRQFSNSRSEMNVSTLELGDSALYLCASSAGVGSYEQYFGPGTRLTVT.

Many counts were recorded for this clonotype. This chain links TRBV4-1 with TRBJ1-2; D not resolved. CDR3 length equals 17 residues. Germline loops: CDR1 MGHRA, CDR2 YSYEKL. The ends were cut back, 0 bases at V and 4 bases at J, with 18 bases in the middle. The CDR3 protein is CASSQDLVVRNRYGYTF. In DNA, the CDR3 is TGCGCCAGCAGCCAAGATCTGGTGGTCAGAAACCGCTATGGCTACACCTTC.

This clonotype was counted a few times. The gene calls are TRBV2 and TRBJ2-5; D is possibly TRBD1 or TRBD2 (5 bases each). The CDR3 extends over 13 amino acids. With 4 bases removed from V and 2 bases from J, the gap between germline ends came to 8 bases. Per the germline V gene, CDR1 is SNHLY and CDR2 is FYNNEI. CDR3 bases: TGTGCCAGCAGTGTGGGACGGCAAGAGACCCAGTACTTC. Translated: CASSVGRQETQYF. Filled out from reference TRBV2 and TRBJ2-5, the complete variable domain reads EPEVTQTPSHQVTQMGQEVILRCVPISNHLYFYWYRQILGQKVEFLVSFYNNEISEKSEIFDDQFSVERPDGSNFTLKIRSTKLEDSAMYFCASSVGRQETQYFGPGTRLLVL.

This clonotype came up a few times. The rearrangement joins TRBV2 to TRBJ2-1; tentative D call: TRBD2 (5 bases). Germline CDR1 SNHLY, CDR2 FYNNEI. This CDR3 has 15 amino acids. V dropped 7 bases and J dropped 5 bases, with 18 bases sitting between them. The CDR3 nucleotides are TGTGCCAGCACCTCCGGACTGACACTGAACAATGAGCAGTTCTTC. Protein: CASTSGLTLNNEQFF.

Only one count was recorded for this clonotype. The genes are TRBV7-6 and TRBJ1-6; D not resolved. Between the trimmed V and J ends, which lost 1 base and 14 bases, there was a span of 12 bases. The CDR3 consists of 13 residues. Germline V gene data show CDR1 as SGHVS and CDR2 as FNYEAQ. The CDR3 coding sequence is TGTGCCAGCAGCTTAGAAGGAGGTCCAACCCTCCACTTT. Translation: CASSLEGGPTLHF.

This clonotype came up a few times. The V and J genes are TRBV20-1 and TRBJ1-1; the D gene is possibly TRBD1 (5 bases). V lost 3 bases, J lost 0 bases, and 11 bases lay in between. The CDR3 covers 14 residues. Per germline, CDR1 DFQATT and CDR2 SNEGSKA (reference sequence). The CDR3 region has the DNA TGCAGTGCTAGCGTCCGGGGCATGAACACTGAAGCTTTCTTT. Its translation is CSASVRGMNTEAFF.

This clonotype occurred a few times. V is TRBV5-1 and J is TRBJ1-1; possibly TRBD1 for D (5 bases). From germline, CDR1 is SGHRS and CDR2 YFSETQ. CDR3 size: 16 residues. V shed 4 bases and J shed 1 base, with 17 bases lying between them. The CDR3 spells CASSLDAAGTNTEAFF. The CDR3 DNA sequence: TGCGCCAGCAGCCTGGATGCGGCAGGGACGAACACTGAAGCTTTCTTT. Looking up the rest from reference TRBV5-1 and TRBJ1-1 gives the full variable domain: KAGVTQTPRYLIKTRGQQVTLSCSPISGHRSVSWYQQTPGQGLQFLFEYFSETQRNKGNFPGRFSGRQFSNSRSEMNVSTLELGDSALYLCASSLDAAGTNTEAFFGQGTRLTVV.

There are a few counts of this clonotype. The chain has TRBV20-1 and TRBJ1-1; no firm D call. Trimming took 0 bases from V and 7 from J, leaving 6 bases between them. Germline V gene data show CDR1 as DFQATT and CDR2 as SNEGSKA (reference sequence). This CDR3 comprises 11 residues. CDR3 amino acids: CSARDKGEAFF. The CDR3 coding sequence is TGCAGTGCTAGAGATAAGGGTGAAGCTTTCTTT.

The chain couples TRBV5-1 to TRBJ2-1; tentatively, D is TRBD1 (6 bases). The germline V gene encodes CDR1 SGHRS and CDR2 YFSETQ. Deletions cut 0 bases from V and 7 bases from J, with 17 bases between. This CDR3 is 16 amino acids long. CDR3 nucleotide sequence: TGCGCCAGCAGCTTGGAGCAGGGGATACTTTCAAATGAGCAGTTCTTC. Protein product: CASSLEQGILSNEQFF. The full variable domain, completed using reference TRBV5-1 and TRBJ2-1, is KAGVTQTPRYLIKTRGQQVTLSCSPISGHRSVSWYQQTPGQGLQFLFEYFSETQRNKGNFPGRFSGRQFSNSRSEMNVSTLELGDSALYLCASSLEQGILSNEQFFGPGTRLTVL.

This chain uses TRBV4-1 with TRBJ1-1; TRBD1 matches at 9 bases. Germline V lookup: CDR1 MGHRA, CDR2 YSYEKL. This CDR3 comprises 14 residues. V dropped 6 bases and J dropped 4; count of bases not matched to a gene: 6. The CDR3 bases are TGCGCCAGCAGAACAGGGGGCAGGAGCACTGAAGCTTTCTTT. This codes for CASRTGGRSTEAFF.

The chain is built from TRBV29-1 and TRBJ1-1; D possibly corresponds to TRBD1 (6 bases). In germline, CDR1 is SQVTM, CDR2 ANQGSEA. The CDR3 extends over 13 amino acids. V lost 5 bases and J lost 1, with 11 bases in between. The CDR3 is CSVSQGRNTEAFF. DNA for the CDR3: TGCAGCGTTTCTCAGGGGAGGAACACTGAAGCTTTCTTT.

This clonotype was picked up many times. This rearrangement joins TRBV2 to TRBJ1-2; weak D call: TRBD1 (5 bases). This CDR3 region has 14 residues. The V gene lost 3 bases and the J gene lost 3 bases, with 11 bases spanning the gap. Germline loops: CDR1 SNHLY, CDR2 FYNNEI. CDR3 nucleotide sequence: TGTGCCAGCAGTGACCAGACAGACTACTATGGCTACACCTTC. Translated: CASSDQTDYYGYTF.

This clonotype was seen repeatedly, ten times or more. The chain combines TRBV20-1 with TRBJ1-5; D remains unclear. Trimming stripped 3 bases from V and 7 bases from J, with 10 bases between. Germline V gene lookup returns CDR1 DFQATT and CDR2 SNEGSKA (reference sequence). The CDR3 sequence is 12 residues long. The CDR3 sequence is CSASSSHQPQHF. For the CDR3, the DNA is TGCAGTGCTAGTTCCAGCCACCAGCCCCAGCATTTT.